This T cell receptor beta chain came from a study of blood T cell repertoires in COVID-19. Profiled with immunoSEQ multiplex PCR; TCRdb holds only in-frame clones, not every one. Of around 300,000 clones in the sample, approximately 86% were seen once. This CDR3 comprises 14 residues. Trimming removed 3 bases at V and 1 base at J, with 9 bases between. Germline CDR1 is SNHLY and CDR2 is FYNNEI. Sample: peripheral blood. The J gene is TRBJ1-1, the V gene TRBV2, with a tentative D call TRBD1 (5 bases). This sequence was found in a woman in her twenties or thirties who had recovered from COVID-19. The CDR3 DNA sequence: TGTGCCAGCAGTGACAGGGCGAGGAACACTGAAGCTTTCTTT. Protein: CASSDRARNTEAFF. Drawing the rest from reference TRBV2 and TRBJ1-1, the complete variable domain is EPEVTQTPSHQVTQMGQEVILRCVPISNHLYFYWYRQILGQKVEFLVSFYNNEISEKSEIFDDQFSVERPDGSNFTLKIRSTKLEDSAMYFCASSDRARNTEAFFGQGTRLTVV.